This T cell receptor (beta chain) was documented in a study of blood T cell repertoires in COVID-19 (dated by TCRdb to 2020 to 2021). General notes on the study: Collaborator samples came from the United States, Italy and Spain and covered acute and convalescent phases of COVID-19. HLA class I and class II types, where available, came from metadata supplied by the sample provider rather than from assay-based typing. The repertoires were released in a freely available public database meant as a resource for research on the immune response to SARS-CoV-2. The samples were drawn from the first 160 participants of the ongoing ImmuneRACE study and from 1,254 subjects provided by 6 global collaborators. The dataset comprised deeply sampled blood TCRbeta repertoires from subjects exposed to, actively infected with, or recovered from COVID-19. The prospective study material was composed of cDNA or gDNA derived from T cells, B-cell-depleted T cells, or PBMCs. A de-identified subject ID, COVID-19 status, age in years and sex were almost always included in the sample metadata. The study at large found these results: How much clinical and demographic metadata was included differed by source and by participant, and the metadata was provided uncurated.

The germline V end is reduced by 0 bases and the J end by 5 bases; junction bases left unmatched: 8. Sequences MNHNS (CDR1) and SASEGT (CDR2) are obtained from the germline V gene. From the cysteine up to the phenylalanine, the CDR3 has a length of 16 residues. The CDR3 DNA has 48 bases and is translated from base 1. A note on this clone: Its antigen remains undetermined. No much larger clone is present one base from it, and per-base qualities are unavailable.

TCRbeta CDR3 regions were amplified from genomic DNA using the immunoSEQ Assay, a bias-controlled multiplex PCR. Per the authors' processing: The number of nucleated cells in each sample was estimated from the amplification of reference gene primers within the assay. To quantify the absolute abundance of each unique TCRbeta CDR3 rearrangement, sequence reads were collapsed and filtered. For each sample, productive Simpson clonality was calculated as the square root of Simpson's diversity index across productive rearrangements. The immuneACCESS repertoire file appears here via TCRdb, limited to in-frame rearrangements. These files lack a portion of the clones; in checked studies, under half of the deficit traces to unresolved V genes, and the cause of the others is not known. The D gene and trimming were derived from the DNA, and the V and J assignments and clone size from that table. Recorded for this sample are around 130,000 clones; over 70% of them occurred a single time. Clones ranked in the top ten supply roughly a fifth of the sample.

Each collaborating institution followed its own protocols to collect whole blood in K2EDTA tubes. Collaborator samples were shipped for TCRbeta analysis as frozen whole blood, isolated PBMCs, or DNA extracted from either sample type. The sample comprised peripheral blood. The sequence derives from a man at least 80 years old with acute or convalescent COVID-19. The chain is made from TRBV6-1 and TRBJ2-5, with TRBD1 matching 8 junction bases. DNA sequence: TGTGCCAGCAGTGAAGCGGCAGGGGGCGCCTGGGAGACCCAGTACTTC. Its protein product is CASSEAAGGAWETQYF.